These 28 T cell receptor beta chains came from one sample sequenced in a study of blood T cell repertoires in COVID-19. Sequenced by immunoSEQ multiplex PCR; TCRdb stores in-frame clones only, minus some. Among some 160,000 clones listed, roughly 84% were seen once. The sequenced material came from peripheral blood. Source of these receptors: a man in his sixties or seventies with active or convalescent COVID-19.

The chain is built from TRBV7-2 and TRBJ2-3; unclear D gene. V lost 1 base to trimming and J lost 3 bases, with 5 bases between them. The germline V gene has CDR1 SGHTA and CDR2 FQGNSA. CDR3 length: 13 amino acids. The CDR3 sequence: CASSLVMTDTQYF. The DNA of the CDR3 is TGTGCCAGCAGCTTAGTTATGACAGATACGCAGTATTTT. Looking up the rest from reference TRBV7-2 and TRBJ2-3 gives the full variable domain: GAGVSQSPSNKVTEKGKDVELRCDPISGHTALYWYRQSLGQGLEFLIYFQGNSAPDKSGLPSDRFSAERTGGSVSTLTIQRTQQEDSAVYLCASSLVMTDTQYFGPGTRLTVL.

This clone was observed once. The DNA of the CDR3 is TGTGCCAGCAGCCTCGGGAGCCCCAATGAGCAGTTCTTC. This gives the protein CASSLGSPNEQFF. The chain carries TRBV28 and TRBJ2-1; possible D gene TRBD2, 6 bases. Germline V CDR1 and CDR2: MDHEN, SYDVKM. The CDR3 has 13 residues. Trimming removed 6 bases at V and 6 bases at J, with 12 bases between.

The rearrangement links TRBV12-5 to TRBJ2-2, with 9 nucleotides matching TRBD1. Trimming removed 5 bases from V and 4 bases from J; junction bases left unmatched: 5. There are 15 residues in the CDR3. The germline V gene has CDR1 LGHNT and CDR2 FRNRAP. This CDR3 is CASGNRDRVTGELFF. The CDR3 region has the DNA TGTGCTAGTGGTAACCGGGACAGGGTCACCGGGGAGCTGTTTTTT.

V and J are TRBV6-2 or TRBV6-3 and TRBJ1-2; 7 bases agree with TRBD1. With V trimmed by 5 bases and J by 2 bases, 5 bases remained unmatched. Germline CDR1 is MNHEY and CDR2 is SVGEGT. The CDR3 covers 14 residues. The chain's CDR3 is CASSPTTGNYGYTF. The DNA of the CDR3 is TGTGCCAGCAGTCCCACGACAGGGAACTATGGCTACACCTTC.

The CDR3 sequence: CASSLFGQGGPYEQYF. CDR3 bases: TGTGCCAGCAGTTTATTTGGTCAGGGGGGACCCTACGAGCAGTACTTC. The V and J genes are TRBV27 and TRBJ2-7, with a weak D call TRBD1 (7 bases). The CDR3 consists of 16 residues. Germline V gives CDR1 MNHEY, CDR2 SMNVEV (reference sequence). Trimming cost V 1 base and J 2 bases, with 15 bases left between them.

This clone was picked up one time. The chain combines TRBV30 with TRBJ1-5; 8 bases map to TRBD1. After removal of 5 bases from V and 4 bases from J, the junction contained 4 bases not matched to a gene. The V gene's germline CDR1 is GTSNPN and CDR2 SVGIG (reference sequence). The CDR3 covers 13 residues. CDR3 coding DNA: TGTGCCTGGGACAGGGGCGGTAATCAGCCCCAGCATTTT. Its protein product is CAWDRGGNQPQHF.

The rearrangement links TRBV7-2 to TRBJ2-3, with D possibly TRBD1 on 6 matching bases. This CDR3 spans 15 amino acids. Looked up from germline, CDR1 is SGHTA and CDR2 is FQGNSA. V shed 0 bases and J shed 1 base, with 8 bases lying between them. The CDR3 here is CASSLAAGGTDTQYF. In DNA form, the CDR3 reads TGTGCCAGCAGCTTAGCGGCAGGGGGCACAGATACGCAGTATTTT.

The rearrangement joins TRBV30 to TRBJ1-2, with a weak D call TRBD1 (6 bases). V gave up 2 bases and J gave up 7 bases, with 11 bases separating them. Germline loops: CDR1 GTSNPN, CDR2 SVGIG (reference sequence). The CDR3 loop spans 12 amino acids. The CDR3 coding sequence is TGTGCCTGGAGTTGGGGGGGCCCTGGCTACACCTTC. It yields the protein CAWSWGGPGYTF. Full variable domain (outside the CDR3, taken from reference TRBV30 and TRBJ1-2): SQTIHQWPATLVQPVGSPLSLECTVEGTSNPNLYWYRQAAGRGLQLLFYSVGIGQISSEVPQNLSASRPQDRQFILSSKKLLLSDSGFYLCAWSWGGPGYTFGSGTRLTVV.

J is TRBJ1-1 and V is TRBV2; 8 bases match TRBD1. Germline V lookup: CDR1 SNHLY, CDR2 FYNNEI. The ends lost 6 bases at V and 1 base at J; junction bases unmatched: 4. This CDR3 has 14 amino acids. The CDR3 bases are TGTGCCAGCAGAAAACAGGGGGGGAACACTGAAGCTTTCTTT. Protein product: CASRKQGGNTEAFF.

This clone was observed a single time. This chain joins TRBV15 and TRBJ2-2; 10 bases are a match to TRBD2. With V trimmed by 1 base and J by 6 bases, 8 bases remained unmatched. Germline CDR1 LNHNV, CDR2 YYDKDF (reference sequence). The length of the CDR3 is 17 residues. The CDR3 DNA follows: TGTGCCACCAGCAGAGGTAGCGGGAGGATTTTCGCCGGGGAGCTGTTTTTT. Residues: CATSRGSGRIFAGELFF.

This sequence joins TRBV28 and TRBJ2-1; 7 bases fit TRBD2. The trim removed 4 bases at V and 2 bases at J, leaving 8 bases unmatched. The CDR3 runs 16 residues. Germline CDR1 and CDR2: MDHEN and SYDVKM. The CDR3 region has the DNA TGTGCCAGCAGTTCATCGGAGCGGGACCCCTACAATGAGCAGTTCTTC. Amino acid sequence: CASSSSERDPYNEQFF.

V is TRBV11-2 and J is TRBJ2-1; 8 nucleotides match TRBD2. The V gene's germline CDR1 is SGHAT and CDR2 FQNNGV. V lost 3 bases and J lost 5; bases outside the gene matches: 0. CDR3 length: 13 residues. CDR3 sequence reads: CASSLGLDNEQFF. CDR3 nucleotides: TGTGCCAGCAGCTTGGGACTAGACAATGAGCAGTTCTTC.

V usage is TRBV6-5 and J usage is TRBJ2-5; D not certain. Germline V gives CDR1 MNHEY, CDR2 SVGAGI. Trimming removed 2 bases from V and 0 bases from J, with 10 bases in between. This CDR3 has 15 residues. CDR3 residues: CASSYDGGHQETQYF. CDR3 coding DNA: TGTGCCAGCAGTTACGATGGCGGCCACCAAGAGACCCAGTACTTC.

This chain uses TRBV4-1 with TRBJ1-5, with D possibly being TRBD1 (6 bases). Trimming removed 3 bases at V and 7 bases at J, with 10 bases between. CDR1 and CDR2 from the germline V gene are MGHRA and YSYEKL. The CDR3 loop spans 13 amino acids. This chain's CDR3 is CASSQAQGQPQHF. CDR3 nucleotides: TGCGCCAGCAGCCAGGCACAGGGACAGCCCCAGCATTTT.

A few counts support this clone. CDR3 bases: TGTGCCAGCAGTGTAGGGACAGCTACCACCGGGGAGCTGTTTTTT. This sequence encodes CASSVGTATTGELFF. This sequence joins TRBV27 and TRBJ2-2, with TRBD1 matching 7 bases. Germline V gene data show CDR1 as MNHEY and CDR2 as SMNVEV (reference sequence). CDR3 length equals 15 residues. V lost 5 bases, J lost 4 bases, and 7 bases stayed unmatched.

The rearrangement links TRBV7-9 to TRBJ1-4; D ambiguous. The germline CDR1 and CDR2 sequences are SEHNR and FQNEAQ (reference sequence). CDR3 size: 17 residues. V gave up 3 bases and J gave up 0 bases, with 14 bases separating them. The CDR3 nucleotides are TGTGCCAGCAGCTTCCGAGCAGGAGGTGCAACTAATGAAAAACTGTTTTTT. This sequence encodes CASSFRAGGATNEKLFF. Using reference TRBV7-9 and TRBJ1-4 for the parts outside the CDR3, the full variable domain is DTGVSQNPRHKITKRGQNVTFRCDPISEHNRLYWYRQTLGQGPEFLTYFQNEAQLEKSRLLSDRFSAERPKGSFSTLEIQRTEQGDSAMYLCASSFRAGGATNEKLFFGSGTQLSVL.

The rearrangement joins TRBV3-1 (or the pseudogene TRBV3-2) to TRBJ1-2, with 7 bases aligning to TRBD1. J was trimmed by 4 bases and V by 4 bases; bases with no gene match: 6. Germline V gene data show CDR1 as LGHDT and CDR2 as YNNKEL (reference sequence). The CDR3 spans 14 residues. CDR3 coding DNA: TGTGCCAGCAGCCCCCAGGGGGGTGTCTATGGCTACACCTTC. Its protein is CASSPQGGVYGYTF.

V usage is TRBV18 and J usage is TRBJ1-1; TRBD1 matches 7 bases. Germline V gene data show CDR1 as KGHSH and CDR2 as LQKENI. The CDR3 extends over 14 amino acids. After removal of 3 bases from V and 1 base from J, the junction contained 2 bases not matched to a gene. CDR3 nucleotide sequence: TGTGCCAGCTCACCCCGACAGGGGAACACTGAAGCTTTCTTT. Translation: CASSPRQGNTEAFF.

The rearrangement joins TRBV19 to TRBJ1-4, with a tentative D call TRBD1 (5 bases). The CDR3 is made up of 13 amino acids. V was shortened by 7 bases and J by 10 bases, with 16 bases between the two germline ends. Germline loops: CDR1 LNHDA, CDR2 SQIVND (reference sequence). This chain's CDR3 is CASTGRDLGKLFF. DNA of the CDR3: TGTGCCAGTACCGGGCGGGACCTTGGAAAACTGTTTTTT.

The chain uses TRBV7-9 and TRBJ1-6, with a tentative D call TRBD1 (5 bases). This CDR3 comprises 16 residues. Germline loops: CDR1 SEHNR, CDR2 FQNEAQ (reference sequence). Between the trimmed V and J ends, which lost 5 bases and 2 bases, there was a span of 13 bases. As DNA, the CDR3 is TGTGCCAGCAGCATCGGGGGGGGGACCTATAATTCACCCCTCCACTTT. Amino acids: CASSIGGGTYNSPLHF. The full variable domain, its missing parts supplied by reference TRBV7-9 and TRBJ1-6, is DTGVSQNPRHKITKRGQNVTFRCDPISEHNRLYWYRQTLGQGPEFLTYFQNEAQLEKSRLLSDRFSAERPKGSFSTLEIQRTEQGDSAMYLCASSIGGGTYNSPLHFGNGTRLTVT.

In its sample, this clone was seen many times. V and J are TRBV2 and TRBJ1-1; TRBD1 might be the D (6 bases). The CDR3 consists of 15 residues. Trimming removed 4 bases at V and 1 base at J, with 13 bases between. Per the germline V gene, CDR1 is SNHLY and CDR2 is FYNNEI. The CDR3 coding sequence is TGTGCCAGCAGTGGCTCCCGGACAGCGAACACTGAAGCTTTCTTT. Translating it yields CASSGSRTANTEAFF.

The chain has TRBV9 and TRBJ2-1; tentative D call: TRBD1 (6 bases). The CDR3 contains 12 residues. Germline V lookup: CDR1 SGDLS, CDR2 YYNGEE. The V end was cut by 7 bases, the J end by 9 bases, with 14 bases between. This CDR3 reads CASGAQGTEQFF. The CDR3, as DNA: TGTGCCAGCGGAGCCCAGGGGACTGAGCAGTTCTTC.

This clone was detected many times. The CDR3 bases are TGCGCCAGCAGCTCAGGTGGGACAGGGAACACCGGGGAGCTGTTTTTT. This encodes CASSSGGTGNTGELFF. This chain connects TRBV5-1 to TRBJ2-2; 8 nucleotides agree with TRBD1. The V segment lost 3 bases and the J segment 1 base; nucleotides outside the gene matches: 5. Germline CDR1 reads SGHRS; CDR2 reads YFSETQ. The CDR3 sequence is 16 residues long.

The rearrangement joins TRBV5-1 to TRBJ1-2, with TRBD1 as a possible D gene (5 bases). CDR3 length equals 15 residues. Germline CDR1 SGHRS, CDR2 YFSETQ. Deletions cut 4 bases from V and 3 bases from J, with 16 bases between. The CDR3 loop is CASSQGLGQYYGYTF. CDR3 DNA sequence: TGCGCCAGCAGCCAGGGTTTGGGGCAGTACTATGGCTACACCTTC.

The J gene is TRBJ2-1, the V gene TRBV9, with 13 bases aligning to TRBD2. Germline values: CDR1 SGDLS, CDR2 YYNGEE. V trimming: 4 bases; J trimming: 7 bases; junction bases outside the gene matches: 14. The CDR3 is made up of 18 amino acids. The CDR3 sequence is CASSLGLAGALRMNEQFF. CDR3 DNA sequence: TGTGCCAGCAGCTTAGGACTAGCGGGAGCCCTCCGGATGAATGAGCAGTTCTTC.

Here the CDR3 reads CASSRDRGGYGYTF. The CDR3 DNA reads TGTGCCAGCAGCAGGGACAGGGGGGGCTATGGCTACACCTTC. This chain connects TRBV27 to TRBJ1-2; 11 bases agree with TRBD1. The CDR3 length is 14 residues. CDR1 and CDR2 (germline): MNHEY, SMNVEV (reference sequence). The V gene end was trimmed by 6 bases and the J gene end by 4 bases; junction bases not matched to a gene: 4.

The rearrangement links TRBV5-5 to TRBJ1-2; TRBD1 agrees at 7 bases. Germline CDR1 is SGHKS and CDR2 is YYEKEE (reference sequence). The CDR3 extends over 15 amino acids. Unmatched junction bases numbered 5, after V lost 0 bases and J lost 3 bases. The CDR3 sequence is CASSLGQGTDYGYTF. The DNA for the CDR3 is TGTGCCAGCAGCTTGGGACAGGGAACGGACTATGGCTACACCTTC.

This chain's CDR3 is CASSLVVRGRGGYTF. The DNA of the CDR3 is TGTGCCAGCAGCTTAGTTGTTCGTGGGAGAGGAGGCTACACCTTC. This chain joins TRBV7-2 and TRBJ1-2, with D unclear. CDR1 and CDR2 from the germline V gene are SGHTA and FQGNSA. The CDR3 extends over 15 amino acids. Trimming cost V 1 base and J 8 bases, with 17 bases left between them. Filled out from reference TRBV7-2 and TRBJ1-2, the complete variable domain reads GAGVSQSPSNKVTEKGKDVELRCDPISGHTALYWYRQSLGQGLEFLIYFQGNSAPDKSGLPSDRFSAERTGGSVSTLTIQRTQQEDSAVYLCASSLVVRGRGGYTFGSGTRLTVV.